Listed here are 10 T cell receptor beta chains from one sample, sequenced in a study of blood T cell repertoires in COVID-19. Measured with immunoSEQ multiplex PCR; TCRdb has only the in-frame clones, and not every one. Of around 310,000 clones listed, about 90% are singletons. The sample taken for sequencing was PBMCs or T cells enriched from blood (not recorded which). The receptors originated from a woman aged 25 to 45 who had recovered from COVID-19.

CDR3 residues: CASRTEFNSPLHF. The CDR3 region has the DNA TGTGCCAGCAGAACAGAATTTAATTCACCCCTCCACTTT. This chain uses TRBV6-5 with TRBJ1-6; D unclear. In germline, CDR1 is MNHEY, CDR2 SVGAGI. With 6 bases removed from V and 6 bases from J, the gap between germline ends came to 9 bases. The CDR3 has 13 amino acids.

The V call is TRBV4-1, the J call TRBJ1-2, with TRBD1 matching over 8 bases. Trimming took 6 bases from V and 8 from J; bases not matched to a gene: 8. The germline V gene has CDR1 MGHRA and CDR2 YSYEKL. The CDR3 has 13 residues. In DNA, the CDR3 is TGCGCCAGCAGTCCTGGACAGGGATACGGCTACACCTTC. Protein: CASSPGQGYGYTF.

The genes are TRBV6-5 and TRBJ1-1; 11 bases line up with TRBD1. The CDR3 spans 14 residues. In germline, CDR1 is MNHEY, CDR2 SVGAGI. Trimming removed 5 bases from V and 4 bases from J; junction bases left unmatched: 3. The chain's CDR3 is CASSPGTGGTEAFF. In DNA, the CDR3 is TGTGCCAGCAGTCCGGGGACAGGGGGCACTGAAGCTTTCTTT.

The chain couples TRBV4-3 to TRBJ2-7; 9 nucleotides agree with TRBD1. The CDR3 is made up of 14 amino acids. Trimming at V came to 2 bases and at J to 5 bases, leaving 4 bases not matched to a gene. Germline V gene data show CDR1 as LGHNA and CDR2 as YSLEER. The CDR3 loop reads CASSQRDREDEQYF. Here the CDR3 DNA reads TGCGCCAGCAGCCAACGGGACAGGGAGGACGAGCAGTACTTC.

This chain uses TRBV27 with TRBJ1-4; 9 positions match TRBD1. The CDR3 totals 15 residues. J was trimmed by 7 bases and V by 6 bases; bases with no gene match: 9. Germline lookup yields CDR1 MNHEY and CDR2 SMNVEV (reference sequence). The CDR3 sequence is CASRPRDRAIEKLFF. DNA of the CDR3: TGTGCCAGCAGACCCCGGGACAGGGCGATTGAAAAACTGTTTTTT.

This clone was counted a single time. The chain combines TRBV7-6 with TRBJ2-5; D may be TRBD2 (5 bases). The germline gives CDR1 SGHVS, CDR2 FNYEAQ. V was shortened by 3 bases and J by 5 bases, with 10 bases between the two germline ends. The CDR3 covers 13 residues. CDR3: CASSFTRVETQYF. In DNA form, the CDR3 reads TGTGCCAGCAGCTTTACTAGAGTCGAGACCCAGTACTTC.

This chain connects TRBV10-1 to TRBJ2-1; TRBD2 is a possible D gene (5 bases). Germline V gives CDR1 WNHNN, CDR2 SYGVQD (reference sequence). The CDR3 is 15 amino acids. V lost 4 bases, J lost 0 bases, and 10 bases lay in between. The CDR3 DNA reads TGCGCCAGCAGTGTGAGCGGAAACTCCTACAATGAGCAGTTCTTC. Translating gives CASSVSGNSYNEQFF.

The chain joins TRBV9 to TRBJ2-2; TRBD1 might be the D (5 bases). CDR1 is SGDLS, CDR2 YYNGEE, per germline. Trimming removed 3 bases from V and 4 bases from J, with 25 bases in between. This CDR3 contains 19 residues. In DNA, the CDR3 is TGTGCCAGCAGCGCCCCTCCGCCCGACAGTCAATGGATCACCGGGGAGCTGTTTTTT. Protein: CASSAPPPDSQWITGELFF.

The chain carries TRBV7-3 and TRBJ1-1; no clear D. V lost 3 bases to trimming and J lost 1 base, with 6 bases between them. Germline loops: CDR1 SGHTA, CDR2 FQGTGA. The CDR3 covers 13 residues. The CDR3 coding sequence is TGTGCCAGCAGCTTTTACGGGAACACTGAAGCTTTCTTT. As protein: CASSFYGNTEAFF. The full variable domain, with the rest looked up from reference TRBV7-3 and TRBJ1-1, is GAGVSQTPSNKVTEKGKYVELRCDPISGHTALYWYRQSLGQGPEFLIYFQGTGAADDSGLPNDRFFAVRPEGSVSTLKIQRTERGDSAVYLCASSFYGNTEAFFGQGTRLTVV.

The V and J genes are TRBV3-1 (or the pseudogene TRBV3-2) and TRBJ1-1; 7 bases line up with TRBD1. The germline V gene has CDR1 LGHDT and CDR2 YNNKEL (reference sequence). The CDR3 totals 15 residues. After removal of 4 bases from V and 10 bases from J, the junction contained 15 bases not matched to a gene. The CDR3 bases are TGTGCCAGCAGCCCAAACAGGGGCCCAGGGAGTGCAGCTTTCTTT. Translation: CASSPNRGPGSAAFF.